Below, 32 T cell receptor beta chains from the same sample are listed, as sequenced in a study of T cell responses to AZD1222 COVID-19 vaccine. This table comes from immunoSEQ multiplex PCR, and its TCRdb copy is limited to in-frame clones, with some not included. The sample shows around 87,000 clones, 85% to 90% of them seen only once. The sequencing used peripheral blood, collected on day 0 of AZD1222 vaccination. The receptors come from an adult in good health.

The V and J genes are TRBV11-2 and TRBJ2-7; no clear D. The CDR3 is 12 amino acids. CDR1 is SGHAT and CDR2 is FQNNGV in the germline V gene. V shed 5 bases and J shed 0 bases, with 5 bases lying between them. For the CDR3, the DNA is TGTGCCAGCAGCGGGATCTCCTACGAGCAGTACTTC. The encoded protein is CASSGISYEQYF.

The gene calls are TRBV6-4 and TRBJ2-2; 8 positions agree with TRBD2. This CDR3 comprises 15 residues. J gave up 3 bases and V 3 bases, and 3 bases lay outside the gene matches. Germline V gives CDR1 MRHNA, CDR2 SNTAGT. This CDR3 is CASSDQAGDTGELFF. CDR3 in DNA: TGTGCCAGCAGTGATCAAGCGGGAGACACCGGGGAGCTGTTTTTT.

The genes are TRBV27 and TRBJ1-5, with D possibly matching TRBD1 (6 bases). Trimming pared 3 bases from V and 6 bases from J, leaving 21 bases between. From germline, CDR1 is MNHEY and CDR2 SMNVEV (reference sequence). The CDR3 extends over 17 amino acids. The CDR3 sequence: CASSFLKDSLAGQPQHF. CDR3 DNA sequence: TGTGCCAGCAGTTTTCTAAAGGACAGCTTAGCCGGTCAGCCCCAGCATTTT.

V gene TRBV15 combines with J gene TRBJ2-5, with D uncertain. Germline loops: CDR1 LNHNV, CDR2 YYDKDF (reference sequence). Between the trimmed V and J ends, which lost 1 base and 0 bases, there was a span of 3 bases. The CDR3 extends over 13 amino acids. The CDR3 DNA reads TGTGCCACCAGCAGAGGTTACCAAGAGACCCAGTACTTC. Its protein is CATSRGYQETQYF.

The CDR3 DNA reads TGCAGTGCTGAAGCCTACAATGAGCAGTTCTTC. It specifies CSAEAYNEQFF. The rearrangement joins TRBV20-1 to TRBJ2-1; D is unclear. Germline V CDR1 and CDR2: DFQATT, SNEGSKA (reference sequence). CDR3 size: 11 residues. V was cut by 5 bases and J by 2 bases, with 4 bases left in between.

V gene TRBV10-2 combines with J gene TRBJ2-3; D is unresolved. V gave up 4 bases and J gave up 11 bases, with 10 bases separating them. The CDR3 contains 11 residues. Germline loops: CDR1 WSHSY, CDR2 SAAADI. The CDR3 is CASSGLLEQYF. CDR3 nucleotides: TGCGCCAGCAGTGGCCTTCTAGAGCAGTATTTT.

The chain joins TRBV1 to TRBJ2-2; TRBD2 is the table's D call and was not checked against the DNA. TRBV1 is designated a pseudogene. This CDR3 contains 18 residues. Here the CDR3 DNA reads TGCACCAGCCTCACGTTGATAGCGGGAGGGTTCGTTGAGAGGGAGCTGTTTTTT. Its protein product is CTSLTLIAGGFVERELFF.

V gene TRBV3-1 (or the pseudogene TRBV3-2) combines with J gene TRBJ1-2, with a weak D call TRBD1 (5 bases). This CDR3 spans 14 amino acids. CDR1 is LGHDT, CDR2 YNNKEL, per germline (reference sequence). V was cut by 0 bases and J by 6 bases, with 11 bases left in between. The CDR3, as DNA: TGTGCCAGCAGCCAAGATCTCAGGGTGCATGGCTACACCTTC. Its protein is CASSQDLRVHGYTF.

The chain couples TRBV21-1 to TRBJ1-5. TRBV21-1 is marked as a pseudogene. There are 14 residues in the CDR3. Here the CDR3 DNA reads TGTGCCAGCAGCAAACAACCCCCAGCAAAGCCCCAGCATTTT. Amino acids: CASSKQPPAKPQHF.

This clone was recorded once. The chain carries TRBV19 and TRBJ1-1; D may be TRBD1 (6 bases). In germline, CDR1 is LNHDA, CDR2 SQIVND (reference sequence). The ends were cut back, 2 bases at V and 0 bases at J, with 13 bases in the middle. CDR3 length: 16 residues. The CDR3 bases are TGTGCCAGTAGTATAACAGGGACGCCAATGAACACTGAAGCTTTCTTT. Protein: CASSITGTPMNTEAFF.

J is TRBJ1-3 and V is TRBV5-1, with 9 nucleotides matching TRBD1. The CDR3 spans 18 residues. V dropped 5 bases and J dropped 0; count of bases not matched to a gene: 12. CDR1 and CDR2 from the germline V gene are SGHRS and YFSETQ. CDR3 DNA sequence: TGCGCCAGCAGACTCTCCGGGACAGGGACTTCCTCTGGAAACACCATATATTTT. It translates to CASRLSGTGTSSGNTIYF. Combining the CDR3 with reference TRBV5-1 and TRBJ1-3 gives the whole variable domain KAGVTQTPRYLIKTRGQQVTLSCSPISGHRSVSWYQQTPGQGLQFLFEYFSETQRNKGNFPGRFSGRQFSNSRSEMNVSTLELGDSALYLCASRLSGTGTSSGNTIYFGEGSWLTVV.

This chain uses TRBV14 with TRBJ2-5; D is undetermined. Between the trimmed V and J ends, which lost 0 bases and 7 bases, there was a span of 12 bases. CDR3 length equals 14 residues. The germline CDR1 and CDR2 sequences are SGHDN and FVKESK. This CDR3 is CASSQERSSGTQYF. DNA of the CDR3: TGTGCCAGCAGCCAAGAGAGGTCCTCGGGGACCCAGTACTTC.

The rearrangement joins TRBV5-1 to TRBJ2-2, with D perhaps TRBD2 (6 bases). The germline CDR1 and CDR2 sequences are SGHRS and YFSETQ. The CDR3 is 15 amino acids. Deletions cut 4 bases from V and 4 bases from J, with 14 bases between. The CDR3 spells CASSPGGARTGELFF. The DNA of the CDR3 is TGCGCCAGCAGCCCAGGAGGGGCCCGCACCGGGGAGCTGTTTTTT.

The rearrangement joins TRBV7-9 to TRBJ2-7; 11 nucleotides line up with TRBD1. J lost 3 bases, V lost 5 bases, and 6 bases had no gene match. Germline CDR1 and CDR2: SEHNR and FQNEAQ (reference sequence). This CDR3 region has 15 residues. This CDR3 is CASSPSGTGGYEQYF. CDR3 in DNA: TGTGCCAGCAGCCCCTCCGGGACAGGGGGCTACGAGCAGTACTTC.

This clone appeared once. J is TRBJ1-5 and V is TRBV2; D is possibly TRBD1 (5 bases). Per the germline V gene, CDR1 is SNHLY and CDR2 is FYNNEI. The germline V and J ends were trimmed by 4 bases and 1 base, with 11 bases remaining between them. CDR3 length: 15 amino acids. CDR3 nucleotides: TGTGCCAGCAGTGCTCTAGGGACGAGCAATCAGCCCCAGCATTTT. Its translation is CASSALGTSNQPQHF.

The chain uses TRBV10-3 and TRBJ2-3; D might be TRBD1 (6 bases). CDR3 length: 15 residues. Germline V gene lookup returns CDR1 ENHRY and CDR2 SYGVKD. Trimming removed 0 bases at V and 7 bases at J, with 14 bases between. The CDR3 coding sequence is TGTGCCATCAGTGAGTCGGGGACGGGACAATATACGCAGTATTTT. This sequence encodes CAISESGTGQYTQYF.

This sequence joins TRBV28 and TRBJ1-5, with 8 bases lining up with TRBD1. The germline CDR1 and CDR2 sequences are MDHEN and SYDVKM. The V gene end was trimmed by 8 bases and the J gene end by 7 bases; junction bases not matched to a gene: 10. The CDR3 sequence is 14 residues long. In DNA form, the CDR3 reads TGTGCCAGCGGGTTGACAGGGGACCACCAGCCCCAGCATTTT. It encodes CASGLTGDHQPQHF.

The chain is built from TRBV6-5 and TRBJ2-2; a possible D gene is TRBD1 (5 bases). Germline-derived CDR1 and CDR2 are MNHEY and SVGAGI. Trimming removed 7 bases at V and 5 bases at J, with 14 bases between. This CDR3 is 14 amino acids long. The CDR3 region is CASMGQGWTGELFF. For the CDR3, the DNA is TGTGCCAGCATGGGGCAGGGTTGGACCGGGGAGCTGTTTTTT.

The chain carries TRBV30 and TRBJ2-2; D may be TRBD1 or TRBD2 (5 bases each). In germline, CDR1 is GTSNPN, CDR2 SVGIG (reference sequence). This CDR3 region has 14 residues. V lost 4 bases to trimming and J lost 4 bases, with 13 bases between them. This chain's CDR3 is CAWNLGRITGELFF. CDR3 sequence (DNA): TGTGCCTGGAACCTGGGACGGATCACCGGGGAGCTGTTTTTT.

In this sample, this clone turned up once. V usage is TRBV12-5 and J usage is TRBJ2-3; D is undetermined. The CDR3 contains 16 residues. Germline V CDR1 and CDR2: LGHNT, FRNRAP. V was pared by 0 bases and J by 4 bases, with 14 bases between. In nucleotides, the CDR3 is TGTGCTAGTGGTTTGGTACTCGGCCTCTCGGCAGATACGCAGTATTTT. Protein sequence: CASGLVLGLSADTQYF.

This sequence joins TRBV3-1 (or the pseudogene TRBV3-2) and TRBJ1-1; weak D call: TRBD1 (5 bases). Per the germline V gene, CDR1 is LGHDT and CDR2 is YNNKEL (reference sequence). This CDR3 has 15 amino acids. V was cut by 1 base and J by 1 base, with 10 bases left in between. Written as DNA, the CDR3 is TGTGCCAGCAGCCAAGGGGGCGGGAGGAACACTGAAGCTTTCTTT. It codes for CASSQGGGRNTEAFF.

V gene TRBV27 combines with J gene TRBJ1-2; perhaps TRBD1 as D (5 bases). The CDR3 spans 20 residues. V was pared by 6 bases and J by 5 bases, with 34 bases between. Germline assignment: CDR1 MNHEY and CDR2 SMNVEV (reference sequence). This chain's CDR3 is CASRPGTNAYFPTSWYGYTF. The CDR3 DNA reads as TGTGCCAGCAGACCCGGGACGAACGCCTACTTTCCCACTTCTTGGTATGGCTACACCTTC.

The chain combines TRBV2 with TRBJ1-2; 7 bases are shared with TRBD1. This CDR3 has 14 residues. Trimming removed 4 bases from V and 6 bases from J; junction bases left unmatched: 8. Germline V CDR1 and CDR2: SNHLY, FYNNEI. As DNA, the CDR3 is TGTGCCAGCAGTGTAGAAGGGGGCGTTAATGGCTACACCTTC. As protein: CASSVEGGVNGYTF. Full variable domain (remainder filled in from reference TRBV2 and TRBJ1-2): EPEVTQTPSHQVTQMGQEVILRCVPISNHLYFYWYRQILGQKVEFLVSFYNNEISEKSEIFDDQFSVERPDGSNFTLKIRSTKLEDSAMYFCASSVEGGVNGYTFGSGTRLTVV.

The chain links TRBV3-1 (or the pseudogene TRBV3-2) to TRBJ2-1, with D unclear. V lost 1 base and J lost 0, with 7 bases in between. The germline CDR1 and CDR2 sequences are LGHDT and YNNKEL (reference sequence). The CDR3 loop spans 15 amino acids. CDR3 sequence: CASSQGRSSYNEQFF. The DNA of the CDR3 is TGTGCCAGCAGCCAAGGGCGGAGCTCCTACAATGAGCAGTTCTTC.

The V and J genes are TRBV5-1 and TRBJ2-1; TRBD1 might be the D (5 bases). Germline loops: CDR1 SGHRS, CDR2 YFSETQ. This CDR3 contains 16 residues. Trimming stripped 5 bases from V and 0 bases from J, with 15 bases between. The CDR3, as DNA: TGCGCCAGCAGGGAAGGGGCGGACGGCTCCTACAATGAGCAGTTCTTC. It translates to CASREGADGSYNEQFF. Variable domain in full (rest from reference TRBV5-1 and TRBJ2-1): KAGVTQTPRYLIKTRGQQVTLSCSPISGHRSVSWYQQTPGQGLQFLFEYFSETQRNKGNFPGRFSGRQFSNSRSEMNVSTLELGDSALYLCASREGADGSYNEQFFGPGTRLTVL.

V gene TRBV2 combines with J gene TRBJ1-2, with a weak D call TRBD1 (5 bases). CDR1 and CDR2 from the germline V gene are SNHLY and FYNNEI. Trimming pared 7 bases from V and 2 bases from J, leaving 20 bases between. This CDR3 has 16 residues. The CDR3 nucleotides are TGTGCCAGCACAGAAGGGAAGGGACTAGTCAACTATGGCTACACCTTC. It codes for CASTEGKGLVNYGYTF.

This sequence joins TRBV5-1 and TRBJ1-1, with 10 bases aligning to TRBD1. The J segment lost 0 bases and the V segment lost 4 bases, leaving 6 bases of the junction unmatched. Germline V lookup: CDR1 SGHRS, CDR2 YFSETQ. CDR3 length equals 16 residues. The CDR3 loop is CASSPRQGALNTEAFF. In nucleotides, the CDR3 is TGCGCCAGCAGCCCAAGACAGGGGGCTTTGAACACTGAAGCTTTCTTT.

The rearrangement uses TRBV2 and TRBJ1-1; a possible D gene is TRBD1 (5 bases). CDR1 and CDR2 from the germline V gene are SNHLY and FYNNEI. Trimming stripped 7 bases from V and 1 base from J, with 13 bases between. The length of the CDR3 is 14 residues. CDR3 nucleotide sequence: TGTGCCAGCACGTTAGGGGTACCGAACACTGAAGCTTTCTTT. Amino acids: CASTLGVPNTEAFF.

This sequence joins TRBV6-5 and TRBJ2-7; the D gene is possibly TRBD2 (6 bases). V was shortened by 6 bases and J by 2 bases, with 11 bases between the two germline ends. CDR1 is MNHEY, CDR2 SVGAGI, per germline. The CDR3 covers 13 residues. CDR3 sequence reads: CASSSGTPYEQYF. CDR3 nucleotides: TGTGCCAGCAGCTCCGGGACTCCCTACGAGCAGTACTTC.

The gene calls are TRBV7-2 and TRBJ2-1; weak D call: TRBD2 (6 bases). Germline V gene lookup returns CDR1 SGHTA and CDR2 FQGNSA. The CDR3 has 15 residues. The V end was cut by 6 bases, the J end by 0 bases, with 12 bases between. The CDR3 nucleotides read TGTGCCAGCAGTCGGGACTTCTACTCCTACAATGAGCAGTTCTTC. Encoded protein: CASSRDFYSYNEQFF.

This chain connects TRBV18 to TRBJ1-4; D ambiguous. This CDR3 is 16 amino acids long. The germline CDR1 and CDR2 sequences are KGHSH and LQKENI. Deletions cut 3 bases from V and 0 bases from J, with 11 bases between. The DNA of the CDR3 is TGTGCCAGCTCACCTAACCCCCATACAACTAATGAAAAACTGTTTTTT. Translation gives CASSPNPHTTNEKLFF.

This chain connects TRBV20-1 to TRBJ2-7; 12 bases map to TRBD2. Trimming removed 3 bases from V and 12 bases from J; junction bases left unmatched: 9. Germline V CDR1 and CDR2: DFQATT, SNEGSKA (reference sequence). The CDR3 runs 13 residues. CDR3 sequence (DNA): TGCAGTGCTAGTGGACTAGCGGGGCAATCCGGGTACTTC. Translating gives CSASGLAGQSGYF.